Each of the 5 T cell receptor beta chains below was sequenced from the same sample in a study of CD8+ T cells in alopecia areata (dated by TCRdb to about 2018). Library preparation used the immunoSEQ multiplex PCR assay. RNA was extracted from all samples and reverse transcribed into cDNA as template for TCR sequencing. The table was pulled from immuneACCESS by TCRdb, which kept in-frame rearrangements only. Such tables lose some clones; where checked, under half of the loss comes from unresolved V genes, and the rest has no known cause. Present in this sample are hundreds of thousands of clones, 55% to 70% of which were seen just once. The top ten clonotypes cover 1.8% of the sample. The time point label for this specimen denotes: 24 weeks on oral tofacitinib. Interpreted using the paper, the treatment or condition label stands for: oral pan-JAK inhibitor, 5-10 mg twice daily. The sample consisted of CD4+ T cells sorted from blood, taken at week 24, from a patient treated with tofacitinib. These TCRs come from a human donor with alopecia areata.

This clone has a count of ten or more. The chain employs TRBV18 and TRBJ1-1, with 8 bases fitting TRBD1. With V trimmed by 0 bases and J by 3 bases, 6 bases remained unmatched. Germline-derived CDR1 and CDR2 are KGHSH and LQKENI. This CDR3 comprises 16 residues. In nucleotides, the CDR3 is TGTGCCAGCTCACCACCATCCAGGGGGCAGGACACTGAAGCTTTCTTT. It specifies CASSPPSRGQDTEAFF.

This clone has a handful of counts. The V call is TRBV29-1, the J call TRBJ1-2; weak D call: TRBD1 (5 bases). V gave up 4 bases and J gave up 6 bases, with 12 bases separating them. The CDR3 runs 12 residues. Germline CDR1 reads SQVTM; CDR2 reads ANQGSEA. CDR3 protein: CSVARDRDGYTF. CDR3 nucleotides: TGCAGCGTTGCGCGAGACAGAGATGGCTACACCTTC.

This clone is a singleton in its sample. J is TRBJ1-6 and V is TRBV30; 9 positions agree with TRBD1. CDR3 length: 18 amino acids. V dropped 0 bases and J dropped 0; count of bases not matched to a gene: 6. Per germline, CDR1 GTSNPN and CDR2 SVGIG (reference sequence). This CDR3 is CAWSVPSTGGSYNSPLHF. For the CDR3, the DNA is TGTGCCTGGAGTGTCCCTTCGACAGGGGGCTCCTATAATTCACCCCTCCACTTT.

The V call is TRBV28, the J call TRBJ2-5; D not certain. The CDR3 covers 12 residues. Germline V gene data show CDR1 as MDHEN and CDR2 as SYDVKM. The germline V and J ends were trimmed by 5 bases and 4 bases, with 8 bases remaining between them. CDR3 protein: CASSPVGETQYF. The CDR3 nucleotides read TGTGCCAGCAGTCCTGTGGGAGAGACCCAGTACTTC. The full variable domain, with the rest looked up from reference TRBV28 and TRBJ2-5, is DVKVTQSSRYLVKRTGEKVFLECVQDMDHENMFWYRQDPGLGLRLIYFSYDVKMKEKGDIPEGYSVSREKKERFSLILESASTNQTSMYLCASSPVGETQYFGPGTRLLVL.

The V call is TRBV28, the J call TRBJ1-2; maybe TRBD1 (5 bases). The CDR3 is 12 residues long. The V end was cut by 10 bases, the J end by 7 bases, with 16 bases between. The germline CDR1 and CDR2 sequences are MDHEN and SYDVKM. In DNA, the CDR3 is TGTGCCACCCTCCGAGTGGGGGGTGGCTACACCTTC. Protein product: CATLRVGGGYTF.